Each of the 17 T cell receptor beta chains below was sequenced from the same sample in a study of cytomegalovirus exposure and HLA in healthy donors. Primers: 60 Vbeta forward and 13 Jbeta reverse. The repertoire was sequenced with immunoSEQ multiplex PCR; TCRdb's copy has only in-frame clones and lacks some. The sample records 100,000 to 150,000 clones, over 60% being singletons. Sequenced sample: PBMCs. The receptors were sampled from a man in his sixties in good health and CMV-seropositive.

This chain uses TRBV6-5 with TRBJ2-7, with 10 bases that match TRBD1. V shed 7 bases, J shed 5 bases, and the junction held 8 bases outside the gene matches. CDR3 length equals 14 residues. Germline lookup yields CDR1 MNHEY and CDR2 SVGAGI. CDR3 sequence (DNA): TGTGCCAGCACATCCGGGACAGGGGACCACGAGCAGTACTTC. This translates into CASTSGTGDHEQYF.

V usage is TRBV5-4 and J usage is TRBJ1-2, with D possibly TRBD1 on 6 matching bases. Per germline, CDR1 SGHNT and CDR2 YYREEE (reference sequence). With 0 bases removed from V and 4 bases from J, the gap between germline ends came to 13 bases. CDR3 length: 15 residues. The CDR3 coding sequence is TGTGCCAGCAGCTTGGAGCGGGGGCAGGGCTATGGCTACACCTTC. Translated: CASSLERGQGYGYTF.

V usage is TRBV7-3 and J usage is TRBJ2-5; D perhaps matches TRBD1 (5 bases). The CDR3 runs to 13 residues. V shed 5 bases and J shed 4 bases, with 11 bases lying between them. CDR1 and CDR2 from the germline V gene are SGHTA and FQGTGA. The CDR3 coding sequence is TGTGCCAGCAGCCAATGGCAGGGAGAGACCCAGTACTTC. Translating it yields CASSQWQGETQYF. Full variable domain (remainder filled in from reference TRBV7-3 and TRBJ2-5): GAGVSQTPSNKVTEKGKYVELRCDPISGHTALYWYRQSLGQGPEFLIYFQGTGAADDSGLPNDRFFAVRPEGSVSTLKIQRTERGDSAVYLCASSQWQGETQYFGPGTRLLVL.

The chain couples TRBV5-1 to TRBJ2-3; D not certain. This CDR3 region has 14 residues. Germline CDR1 reads SGHRS; CDR2 reads YFSETQ. Trimming stripped 6 bases from V and 1 base from J, with 12 bases between. CDR3 in amino acids: CASKEHPGTDTQYF. The DNA for the CDR3 is TGCGCCAGCAAAGAGCACCCTGGCACAGATACGCAGTATTTT.

The chain carries TRBV2 and TRBJ2-7; 9 bases match TRBD1. The J segment lost 5 bases and the V segment lost 6 bases, leaving 5 bases of the junction unmatched. The CDR3 consists of 13 residues. Germline CDR1 SNHLY, CDR2 FYNNEI. CDR3 nucleotides: TGTGCCAGCAGGGGCGGACAGGGGAACGAGCAGTACTTC. Amino acid sequence: CASRGGQGNEQYF.

With regard to this clone: The junction and the germline gene differ at one end; a read error may be behind it. The rearrangement links TRBV5-1 to TRBJ2-1, with 7 bases aligning to TRBD1. The CDR3 sequence is 17 residues long. CDR1 is SGHRS, CDR2 YFSETQ, per germline. The CDR3 sequence is CASSSPSGTASSNEQFF. The CDR3 DNA is TGCGCCAGCAGTTCTCCCTCCGGGACAGCTTCCTCCAATGAGCAGTTCTTC.

This chain uses TRBV30 with TRBJ2-3; 9 bases map to TRBD2. The CDR3 contains 14 residues. Losses at the gene ends were 3 bases for V and 6 bases for J; bases not matched to a gene: 7. In germline, CDR1 is GTSNPN, CDR2 SVGIG (reference sequence). The CDR3 sequence is CAWSYAGGPDTQYF. CDR3 bases: TGTGCCTGGAGCTATGCGGGGGGGCCGGATACGCAGTATTTT.

The CDR3 DNA reads TGTGCCAGCAGTTTGGCCCTAGGTACGCAGTATTTT. The encoded protein is CASSLALGTQYF. The chain is built from TRBV28 and TRBJ2-3; no definite D call. V lost 3 bases, J lost 8 bases, and 9 bases lay in between. Germline lookup yields CDR1 MDHEN and CDR2 SYDVKM. The CDR3 loop spans 12 amino acids.

The gene calls are TRBV5-6 and TRBJ2-2; TRBD1 is a possible D gene (6 bases). Germline V lookup: CDR1 SGHDT, CDR2 YYEEEE. This CDR3 is 13 amino acids long. Trimming stripped 4 bases from V and 6 bases from J, with 10 bases between. CDR3 in amino acids: CASSPAGAGELFF. The CDR3 DNA reads as TGTGCCAGCAGCCCAGCAGGGGCCGGGGAGCTGTTTTTT.

This clone was recorded a few times. V gene TRBV10-3 combines with J gene TRBJ2-7, with TRBD1 matching 10 bases. Germline values: CDR1 ENHRY, CDR2 SYGVKD. This CDR3 is built from 12 residues. The ends lost 11 bases at V and 3 bases at J; junction bases unmatched: 4. As DNA, the CDR3 is TGTGCCTCCCGGACAGGGGGCTACGAGCAGTACTTC. This sequence encodes CASRTGGYEQYF.

This sequence joins TRBV9 and TRBJ2-7, with a weak D call TRBD1 (6 bases). Trimming cost V 4 bases and J 2 bases, with 13 bases left between them. The germline V gene has CDR1 SGDLS and CDR2 YYNGEE. The CDR3 length is 14 residues. The CDR3 protein is CASSPLKGAYEQYF. CDR3 bases: TGTGCCAGCAGCCCCCTTAAGGGGGCCTACGAGCAGTACTTC.

V is TRBV19 and J is TRBJ2-1; 7 bases are shared with TRBD1. Trimming at V came to 5 bases and at J to 4 bases, leaving 8 bases not matched to a gene. CDR3 length equals 15 residues. The germline gives CDR1 LNHDA, CDR2 SQIVND (reference sequence). This CDR3 is CASSPDRDGYNEQFF. Written as DNA, the CDR3 is TGTGCCAGTAGTCCCGACAGGGACGGTTACAATGAGCAGTTCTTC.

This sequence joins TRBV28 and TRBJ2-7; TRBD2 is a possible D gene (6 bases). This CDR3 spans 12 amino acids. Germline CDR1 reads MDHEN; CDR2 reads SYDVKM. V was cut by 8 bases and J by 3 bases, with 11 bases left in between. CDR3 sequence reads: CASQTSLYEQYF. DNA of the CDR3: TGTGCCAGCCAGACTAGTCTCTACGAGCAGTACTTC.

This rearrangement joins TRBV5-1 to TRBJ2-7; 10 bases fit TRBD2. Germline V gives CDR1 SGHRS, CDR2 YFSETQ. CDR3 length: 15 amino acids. Unmatched junction bases numbered 9, after V lost 7 bases and J lost 2 bases. The CDR3: CASSQPSGGTYEQYF. The CDR3 DNA follows: TGCGCCAGCTCACAGCCTAGCGGGGGAACCTACGAGCAGTACTTC.

In its sample, this clone was seen a few times. The chain uses TRBV19 and TRBJ1-5; D unclear. Germline CDR1 reads LNHDA; CDR2 reads SQIVND (reference sequence). This CDR3 spans 11 amino acids. Trimming left V 8 bases short and J 7 bases short, with 9 bases between. The CDR3 bases are TGTGCCAGTGGTGGCGGGCAGCCCCAGCATTTT. Translating it yields CASGGGQPQHF.

For this clone: Compared with germline, one end of the junction differs, possibly owing to a read error. The chain uses TRBV5-4 and TRBJ1-1; 9 positions match TRBD1. The germline V gene has CDR1 SGHNT and CDR2 YYREEE (reference sequence). The CDR3 has 14 residues. CDR3 DNA sequence: TGCGCCAGCAGCCAGGGACAGGGAGGAATTGAAGCTTTCTTT. Translated, it gives CASSQGQGGIEAFF.

The rearrangement uses TRBV19 and TRBJ1-2; TRBD1 is a possible D gene (6 bases). The V gene lost 7 bases and the J gene lost 2 bases, with 14 bases spanning the gap. From germline, CDR1 is LNHDA and CDR2 SQIVND (reference sequence). The CDR3 runs to 14 residues. CDR3 sequence (DNA): TGTGCCAGTATGGGGGACACCTTCAACTATGGCTACACCTTC. Translation gives CASMGDTFNYGYTF.